The 18 T cell receptor beta chains reported below all come from one sample, sequenced in a study of blood T cells in healthy people across ages. Sample-barcoded 5' priming and a J-beta primer mix drove a second PCR of 7 to 11 cycles. TCRdb recomputed calls from the 5' RACE reads with MiXCR, one row per CDR3 protein. The table has about 640,000 distinct CDR3 sequences, roughly three fifths seen once. Specimen: blood. These TCRs come from a man aged 55 to 69 in good health.

CDR3 in amino acids: CASSQEGPDRGDEQFF. As DNA, the CDR3 is TGTGCCAGCAGCCAAGAGGGTCCGGACAGAGGGGATGAGCAGTTCTTC. The V and J genes are TRBV4-2 and TRBJ2-1, with D possibly being TRBD1 (6 bases). V was shortened by 0 bases and J by 8 bases, with 17 bases between the two germline ends. Germline CDR1 is LGHNA and CDR2 is YNFKEQ. This CDR3 comprises 16 residues.

The rearrangement joins TRBV5-1 to TRBJ2-1; D not certain. The germline gives CDR1 SGHRS, CDR2 YFSETQ. V lost 4 bases and J 2 bases, leaving 10 bases between the germline ends. The CDR3 runs to 14 residues. CDR3 residues: CASSLEQTYNEQFF. The CDR3 DNA sequence: TGCGCCAGCAGCCTTGAACAGACCTACAATGAGCAGTTCTTC.

The chain employs TRBV2 and TRBJ2-1; D might be TRBD2 (5 bases). Trimming cost V 4 bases and J 9 bases, with 19 bases left between them. Per germline, CDR1 SNHLY and CDR2 FYNNEI. This CDR3 is 15 amino acids long. CDR3 amino acids: CASSGAGGFVSEQFF. DNA of the CDR3: TGTGCCAGCAGTGGGGCAGGAGGATTCGTGAGTGAGCAGTTCTTC.

The V and J genes are TRBV6-5 and TRBJ2-3, with D unclear. Per germline, CDR1 MNHEY and CDR2 SVGAGI. Trimming pared 0 bases from V and 2 bases from J, leaving 9 bases between. This CDR3 contains 15 residues. DNA of the CDR3: TGTGCCAGCAGTTACTCGTCGGCACCCACAGATACGCAGTATTTT. This sequence encodes CASSYSSAPTDTQYF.

The rearrangement joins TRBV6-2 or TRBV6-3 to TRBJ1-4, with D unresolved. The V gene's germline CDR1 is MNHEY and CDR2 SVGEGT. This CDR3 spans 15 amino acids. V was pared by 6 bases and J by 2 bases, with 13 bases between. CDR3 sequence: CASRALTRTNEKLFF. In DNA, the CDR3 is TGTGCCAGCAGGGCCCTTACAAGGACTAATGAAAAACTGTTTTTT.

The CDR3 protein is CASSLDGTGLYTQYF. The CDR3 DNA is TGCGCCAGCAGCTTGGATGGTACAGGACTTTATACGCAGTATTTT. The chain joins TRBV5-1 to TRBJ2-3, with D tentatively TRBD1 or TRBD2 (5 bases each). CDR3 length: 15 amino acids. Germline CDR1 SGHRS, CDR2 YFSETQ. Between the trimmed V and J ends, which lost 0 bases and 7 bases, there was a span of 15 bases. The variable domain in full, with the rest retrieved from reference TRBV5-1 and TRBJ2-3, is KAGVTQTPRYLIKTRGQQVTLSCSPISGHRSVSWYQQTPGQGLQFLFEYFSETQRNKGNFPGRFSGRQFSNSRSEMNVSTLELGDSALYLCASSLDGTGLYTQYFGPGTRLTVL.

The table lists this clonotype with a few counts. The V and J genes are TRBV6-5 and TRBJ1-4; TRBD1 is a possible D gene (6 bases). The V gene lost 6 bases and the J gene lost 1 base, with 15 bases spanning the gap. CDR1 is MNHEY and CDR2 is SVGAGI in the germline V gene. The CDR3 is 16 residues long. The CDR3 reads CASSRGQPLTNEKLFF. The CDR3 DNA reads as TGTGCCAGCAGCCGCGGACAGCCTTTAACTAATGAAAAACTGTTTTTT.

The V and J genes are TRBV11-2 and TRBJ1-1; 7 nucleotides line up with TRBD1. CDR1 is SGHAT and CDR2 is FQNNGV in the germline V gene. After removal of 5 bases from V and 3 bases from J, the junction contained 9 bases not matched to a gene. CDR3 length equals 15 residues. CDR3 amino acids: CASSPRQGGYTEAFF. CDR3 DNA: TGTGCCAGCAGCCCGCGACAGGGCGGATACACTGAAGCTTTCTTT.

The V call is TRBV11-2, the J call TRBJ1-2, with 10 bases matching TRBD1. This CDR3 spans 14 amino acids. CDR1 and CDR2 (germline): SGHAT, FQNNGV. The trim removed 5 bases at V and 4 bases at J, leaving 4 bases unmatched. This CDR3 reads CASSRDRGTYGYTF. DNA of the CDR3: TGTGCCAGCAGCAGGGACAGGGGAACCTATGGCTACACCTTC.

As to this clonotype: A much larger clone lies one base from this, so it may be a read error. The rearrangement joins TRBV12-3 or TRBV12-4 to TRBJ2-3; possibly TRBD2 for D (5 bases). This CDR3 has 14 amino acids. The CDR3 nucleotides are TGTGCCAGCAGTTTTAGAGTGGGAGCAGATATGCAGTATTTT. Protein: CASSFRVGADMQYF.

This CDR3 reads CASSLHRGGEQYF. CDR3 nucleotides: TGTGCCAGCAGTCTCCACAGGGGCGGGGAGCAGTACTTC. The chain joins TRBV12-3 or TRBV12-4 to TRBJ2-7; 7 positions agree with TRBD1. The junction had 8 bases not matched to a gene; V was cut back by 5 bases and J by 7 bases. This CDR3 contains 13 residues.

The rearrangement links TRBV20-1 to TRBJ1-2; D ambiguous. The CDR3 spans 13 residues. Looked up from germline, CDR1 is DFQATT and CDR2 is SNEGSKA (reference sequence). Trimming removed 5 bases from V and 0 bases from J, with 10 bases in between. The CDR3 DNA reads TGCAGTGCTGGTCAGACAACTAACTATGGCTACACCTTC. Translation: CSAGQTTNYGYTF.

The rearrangement uses TRBV7-2 and TRBJ2-5; D unclear. The DNA end lines up better with TRBJ2-7; the J call may be wrong. Germline values: CDR1 SGHTA, CDR2 FQGNSA. The CDR3 runs to 14 residues. The CDR3 is CASSLVGNNYEQYF. The DNA for the CDR3 is TGTGCCAGCAGCTTGGTGGGCAACAACTACGAGCAGTACTTC.

There are a few counts of this clonotype. The chain is built from TRBV20-1 and TRBJ2-1, with a possible D match to TRBD2 (6 bases). CDR3 length: 14 amino acids. V lost 0 bases to trimming and J lost 6 bases, with 12 bases between them. Germline V gene data show CDR1 as DFQATT and CDR2 as SNEGSKA (reference sequence). Here the CDR3 reads CSARDTGGPNEQFF. DNA for the CDR3: TGCAGTGCTAGAGATACCGGGGGACCCAATGAGCAGTTCTTC.

The J gene is TRBJ2-1, the V gene TRBV7-2; perhaps D is TRBD1 or TRBD2 (5 bases each). This CDR3 contains 14 residues. Germline V gene data show CDR1 as SGHTA and CDR2 as FQGNSA. V was shortened by 1 base and J by 13 bases, with 17 bases between the two germline ends. CDR3 protein: CASSLVTVGETQFF. The CDR3 DNA is TGTGCCAGCAGCTTAGTGACCGTGGGGGAGACCCAGTTCTTC.

The J gene is TRBJ1-4, the V gene TRBV20-1; 7 bases are shared with TRBD1. The CDR3 has 18 residues. V shed 1 base and J 3 bases; nucleotides not matched to a gene: 14. Germline loops: CDR1 DFQATT, CDR2 SNEGSKA (reference sequence). Here the CDR3 reads CSARGRGGRSRANEKLFF. Here the CDR3 DNA reads TGCAGTGCTAGAGGGAGAGGGGGCAGGAGTAGGGCTAATGAAAAACTGTTTTTT.

CDR3 in DNA: TGCAGTGCTATACGGCGGGCCAGCACAGATACGCAGTATTTT. This codes for CSAIRRASTDTQYF. The rearrangement joins TRBV20-1 to TRBJ2-3; D might be TRBD2 (5 bases). Germline loops: CDR1 DFQATT, CDR2 SNEGSKA (reference sequence). V was trimmed by 4 bases and J by 0 bases, leaving 11 bases between them. The CDR3 contains 14 residues.

The CDR3 region has the DNA TGCGGACAGATCAAAAATGGCTACACCTTC. It yields the protein CGQIKNGYTF. The chain links TRBV5-1 to TRBJ1-2; D is perhaps TRBD1 (5 bases). Germline CDR1 SGHRS, CDR2 YFSETQ. CDR3 length: 10 residues.